A single sample gave rise to the 15 T cell receptor beta chains below, sequenced in a study of T cells in Graves' hyperthyroidism and ophthalmopathy. There were TCR beta CDR3 regions amplified from RNA transcripts. With the HTBI primer set, the TCR CDR3 went through a first round of RT-PCR. Each CDR3 protein gets one entry after TCRdb re-called the multiplex PCR reads with MiXCR. The table records hundreds of thousands of distinct CDR3 sequences, roughly 37% of them present only once. Sequencing input: blood. The receptors originated from a man younger than 35 with Graves' hyperthyroidism.

The chain joins TRBV15 to TRBJ2-7; D perhaps matches TRBD1 (6 bases). V lost 7 bases, J lost 3 bases, and 22 bases lay in between. CDR1 and CDR2 from the germline V gene are LNHNV and YYDKDF (reference sequence). The CDR3 extends over 16 amino acids. The CDR3 DNA reads as TGTGCCACCACCTCCGCTGAGGGGGTTTGGAACTACGAGCAGTACTTC. It translates to CATTSAEGVWNYEQYF. Full variable domain (missing parts from reference TRBV15 and TRBJ2-7): DAMVIQNPRYQVTQFGKPVTLSCSQTLNHNVMYWYQQKSSQAPKLLFHYYDKDFNNEADTPDNFQSRRPNTSFCFLDIRSPGLGDTAMYLCATTSAEGVWNYEQYFGPGTRLTVT.

This clonotype was counted many times. The chain recombines TRBV29-1 with TRBJ1-1; D unresolved. The CDR3 sequence is 13 residues long. CDR1 is SQVTM, CDR2 ANQGSEA, per germline. Between the trimmed V and J ends, which lost 4 bases and 1 base, there was a span of 10 bases. CDR3 nucleotides: TGCAGCGTTGCCACAGACCGGAACACTGAAGCTTTCTTT. Its protein is CSVATDRNTEAFF.

The sample holds a few counts of this clonotype. The V call is TRBV7-8, the J call TRBJ2-5; 7 nucleotides align to TRBD2. The junction had 7 bases not matched to a gene; V was cut back by 5 bases and J by 4 bases. This CDR3 is built from 14 residues. In germline, CDR1 is SGHVS, CDR2 FQNEAQ. The CDR3 is CASSGWGGRETQYF. CDR3 DNA: TGTGCCAGCAGCGGGTGGGGGGGTCGAGAGACCCAGTACTTC.

The V gene is TRBV11-2, the J gene TRBJ2-7; a possible D gene is TRBD2 (7 bases). Trimming left V 8 bases short and J 4 bases short, with 15 bases between. Looked up from germline, CDR1 is SGHAT and CDR2 is FQNNGV. This CDR3 is 13 amino acids long. CDR3 bases: TGTGCCAGCGGGAGGGGGGGAGGTTACGAGCAGTACTTC. Residues: CASGRGGGYEQYF. Looking up the rest from reference TRBV11-2 and TRBJ2-7 gives the full variable domain: EAGVAQSPRYKIIEKRQSVAFWCNPISGHATLYWYQQILGQGPKLLIQFQNNGVVDDSQLPKDRFSAERLKGVDSTLKIQPAKLEDSAVYLCASGRGGGYEQYFGPGTRLTVT.

Remarks on this clonotype: Mismatch with germline at one junction end may stem from a read error. The genes are TRBV10-3 and TRBJ1-5; D unresolved. Germline CDR1 is ENHRY and CDR2 is SYGVKD. CDR3 size: 15 residues. The CDR3 DNA follows: TGTGCCAGCAGTTACGATGGTGGGGACAATCAGCCCCAGCATTTT. Translating it yields CASSYDGGDNQPQHF.

The chain employs TRBV25-1 and TRBJ1-2, with TRBD1 matching 9 bases. V trimming: 8 bases; J trimming: 4 bases; junction bases outside the gene matches: 5. This CDR3 has 13 residues. CDR1 and CDR2 from the germline V gene are MGHDK and SYGVNS. The CDR3, as DNA: TGTGCCAGCGTGGACAGGGGCGGCTATGGCTACACCTTC. Translation: CASVDRGGYGYTF.

Written as DNA, the CDR3 is TGTGCCATCAGTGGAGGCACGGTACAAACCGGGACGTACTTC. Translated: CAISGGTVQTGTYF. The chain has TRBV10-3 and TRBJ2-7, with D perhaps given as TRBD1 or TRBD2 (5 bases each). There are 14 residues in the CDR3. Germline V gene sequence: CDR1 ENHRY, CDR2 SYGVKD. Trimming took 4 bases from V and 12 from J, leaving 22 bases between them.

CDR3 coding DNA: TGTGCCAGCAGTCCGAGGGATTTGAGTGAAAAACTGTTTTTT. Amino acid sequence: CASSPRDLSEKLFF. The chain has TRBV6-5 and TRBJ1-4; no firm D call. The ends were cut back, 5 bases at V and 7 bases at J, with 14 bases in the middle. Germline V gene sequence: CDR1 MNHEY, CDR2 SVGAGI. The CDR3 spans 14 residues.

This clonotype was observed at least ten times. The chain recombines TRBV24-1 with TRBJ2-6, with TRBD1 as a possible D gene (5 bases). Germline V gene sequence: CDR1 KGHDR, CDR2 SFDVKD. CDR3 length equals 16 residues. Trimming removed 2 bases at V and 1 base at J, with 8 bases between. The CDR3 sequence: CATSDSHRSGANVLTF. The CDR3 coding sequence is TGTGCCACCAGTGATTCCCACAGGTCTGGGGCCAACGTCCTGACTTTC.

This clonotype showed up just a few times. The chain is built from TRBV7-6 and TRBJ2-7; D might be TRBD1 (6 bases). The CDR3 contains 15 residues. From germline, CDR1 is SGHVS and CDR2 FNYEAQ. Trimming took off 5 bases at V and 7 bases at J, with 21 bases between the two ends. CDR3 region: CASSLSRGAPREQYF. In nucleotides, the CDR3 is TGTGCCAGCAGCCTCTCCAGGGGAGCTCCCAGGGAGCAGTACTTC.

This clonotype was counted many times. This chain joins TRBV2 and TRBJ1-2; D is undetermined. The CDR3 is made up of 15 amino acids. CDR1 and CDR2 (germline): SNHLY, FYNNEI. The V gene lost 3 bases and the J gene lost 6 bases, with 17 bases spanning the gap. CDR3 coding DNA: TGTGCCAGCAGTGATAGAGGAGGGAAGGAGGATGGCTACACCTTC. Its protein is CASSDRGGKEDGYTF.

The chain carries TRBV9 and TRBJ2-7; 7 bases align to TRBD2. With 10 bases clipped from V and 3 bases from J, the junction kept 13 bases outside the gene matches. Germline loops: CDR1 SGDLS, CDR2 YYNGEE. This CDR3 is built from 14 residues. The CDR3 DNA sequence: TGTGCCTGGAGTTGGCAGGGAGGGAGCTACGAGCAGTACTTC. It translates to CAWSWQGGSYEQYF.

In its sample, this clonotype was seen many times. Here the CDR3 DNA reads TGCAGTGCTAGACGGGGGGGCAGGGCCGACGAGCAGTACTTC. Its protein product is CSARRGGRADEQYF. The chain recombines TRBV20-1 with TRBJ2-7, with 8 positions matching TRBD2. Germline V CDR1 and CDR2: DFQATT, SNEGSKA (reference sequence). V shed 2 bases and J 5 bases; nucleotides not matched to a gene: 8. This CDR3 spans 14 amino acids.

This clonotype has only a few counts. The rearrangement links TRBV10-1 to TRBJ2-5; D tentatively reads TRBD1 or TRBD2 (6 bases each). CDR1 WNHNN and CDR2 SYGVQD come from the germline V gene (reference sequence). The CDR3 covers 16 residues. The ends were cut back, 1 base at V and 5 bases at J, with 17 bases in the middle. The CDR3 here is CASSEFLGGSKETQYF. CDR3 coding DNA: TGCGCCAGCAGTGAGTTTTTAGGGGGGTCGAAGGAGACCCAGTACTTC.

With respect to this clonotype: The germline gene is not matched at one end of the junction; a read error may be the cause. The J gene is TRBJ2-5, the V gene TRBV6-5, with 11 positions matching TRBD2. The CDR3 runs 16 residues. The germline V gene encodes CDR1 MNHEY and CDR2 SVGAGI. CDR3 bases: TGTGCCAGCAGTTTTCTAGGGACTAGCGGACAAGAAACCCAGTACTTC. It yields the protein CASSFLGTSGQETQYF.